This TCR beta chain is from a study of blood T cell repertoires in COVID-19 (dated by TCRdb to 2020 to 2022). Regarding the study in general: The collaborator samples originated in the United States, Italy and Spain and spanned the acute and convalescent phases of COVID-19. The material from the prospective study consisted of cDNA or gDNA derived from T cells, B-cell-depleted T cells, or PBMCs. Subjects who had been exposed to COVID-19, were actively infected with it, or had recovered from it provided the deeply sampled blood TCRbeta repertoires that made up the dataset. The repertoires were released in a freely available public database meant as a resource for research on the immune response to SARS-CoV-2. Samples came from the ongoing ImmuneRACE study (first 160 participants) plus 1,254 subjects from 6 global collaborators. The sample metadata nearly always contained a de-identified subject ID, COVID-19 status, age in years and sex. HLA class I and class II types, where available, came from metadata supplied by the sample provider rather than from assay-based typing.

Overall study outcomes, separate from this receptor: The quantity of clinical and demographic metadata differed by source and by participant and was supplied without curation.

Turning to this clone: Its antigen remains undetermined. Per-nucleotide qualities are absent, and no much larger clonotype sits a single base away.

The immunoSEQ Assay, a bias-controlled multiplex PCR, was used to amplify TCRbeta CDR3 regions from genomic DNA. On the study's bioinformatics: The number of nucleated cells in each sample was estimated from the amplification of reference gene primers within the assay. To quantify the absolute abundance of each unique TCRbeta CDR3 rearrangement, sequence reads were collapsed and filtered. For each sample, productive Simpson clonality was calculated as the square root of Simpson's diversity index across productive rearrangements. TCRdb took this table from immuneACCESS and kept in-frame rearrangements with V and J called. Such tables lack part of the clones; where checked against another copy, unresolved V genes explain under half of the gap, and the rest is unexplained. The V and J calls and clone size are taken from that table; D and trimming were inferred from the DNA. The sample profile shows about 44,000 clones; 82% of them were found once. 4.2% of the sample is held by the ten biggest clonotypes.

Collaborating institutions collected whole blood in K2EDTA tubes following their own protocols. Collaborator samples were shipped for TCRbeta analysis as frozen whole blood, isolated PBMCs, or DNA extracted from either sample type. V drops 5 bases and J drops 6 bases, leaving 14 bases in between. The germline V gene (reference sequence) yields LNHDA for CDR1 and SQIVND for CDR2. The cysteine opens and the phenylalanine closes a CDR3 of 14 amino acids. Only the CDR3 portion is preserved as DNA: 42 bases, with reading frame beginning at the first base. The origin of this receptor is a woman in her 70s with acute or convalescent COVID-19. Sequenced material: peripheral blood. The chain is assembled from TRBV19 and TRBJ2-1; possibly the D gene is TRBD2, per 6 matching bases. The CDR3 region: CASSRAGYSNEQFF. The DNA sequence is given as TGTGCCAGTAGTCGAGCGGGTTACTCCAATGAGCAGTTCTTC.